This T cell receptor (beta chain) was identified during a study of OX40 agonist ivuxolimab in advanced cancers. About the investigation overall: Ivuxolimab was an agonistic, fully human IgG2 monoclonal antibody directed against OX40 (CD134), a costimulatory receptor. Among the roughly 52 dose-escalation patients, about 20 had hepatocellular carcinoma, roughly 15 melanoma, 9 renal cell carcinoma and 9 head and neck cancer. Partial responses were achieved by three dose-escalation patients, of whom one had hepatocellular carcinoma and two had cutaneous melanoma. The monotherapy dose-escalation portion (N of about 52 patients) of the phase I ivuxolimab trial is reported in the paper. Peripheral TCRbeta sequencing aimed to test whether ivuxolimab altered TCR sequence diversity and caused clonal T-cell expansion. Intravenous ivuxolimab was administered to patients every 2 weeks at six dose levels: 0.01, 0.1, 0.3, 1.5, 3 and 10 mg/kg. Patients were allowed to have had prior anti-PD-1, anti-PD-L1 or anti-CTLA-4 therapy, and 40% to 45% of the dose-escalation patients had previously received checkpoint inhibitors. In the dose-escalation cohort, nearly 85% of patients were male, and the mean age was 60 years with a range of roughly 20 to 79. What the research found in general, with its limitations: Low levels of normalized T-cell clonal expansion were also seen in some nonresponding patients. After ivuxolimab, more expanded clones were found on average in CD8+ T cells than in CD4+ T cells. In the 0.1-3.0 mg/kg groups, partial responders were among the patients with the lowest normalized peripheral clonal expansion, particularly in CD8+ T cells. At doses from 0.1 to 3.0 mg/kg, clonal expansion was seen in both CD4+ and CD8+ blood T cells between baseline and week 6. Which antigens the clonally expanded peripheral T cells were specific for was not determined.

For sequencing of the TCRbeta CDR3 region, genomic DNA was extracted from the sorted cells. The immunoSEQ Assay was used to sequence the TCRbeta CDR3 regions. Drawn from immuneACCESS, this table holds only the in-frame rearrangements with V and J called that TCRdb kept. Clones are partly lost; checked studies trace under half to an unresolved V gene and leave the rest unexplained. This sample comprises just over 50,000 clones, around 77% of them detected only once. The ten biggest clones cover approximately 2% of the sample. The CDR3, from cysteine to phenylalanine, totals 15 residues. The kept DNA is CDR3 alone, 45 bases in frame from the first base. Trimming accounts for 4 bases at V and 5 bases at J, while the number of junction bases matched to no gene is 8. The CDR1 and CDR2 encoded by the germline V gene are MGHRA and YSYEKL. Patients with autoimmune disease history or receiving systemic immunosuppression were excluded from the trial. Peripheral blood for TCR sequencing was collected from all dose cohorts at baseline, on cycle 4 day 1, and on cycle 7 day 1. The samples were drawn from a first-in-human, open-label, multicenter phase I dose-escalation trial of ivuxolimab. The trial enrolled adults with locally advanced or metastatic head and neck squamous cell, hepatocellular, melanoma or renal cell carcinoma. Before TCR sequencing, CD4+ and CD8+ T cells were separately sorted from peripheral blood.

Remarks on this clone: The target of this receptor is not known. Base qualities are missing; no much larger clone stands one base away.

The receptor was derived from an adult with an advanced solid tumor such as melanoma, head and neck, liver or kidney cancer. The chain couples TRBV4-1 to TRBJ1-1; 9 bases in the junction line up with TRBD1. The sequenced sample was CD4+ or CD8+ T cells sorted from blood, obtained in a trial of the OX40 agonist ivuxolimab. The CDR3 corresponds to CASSLSGTGLTEAFF. At the DNA level, the sequence is TGCGCCAGCAGCCTCTCCGGGACAGGGCTGACTGAAGCTTTCTTT.